These T cell receptor beta chains were read from a single sample in a study of T cell clonotyping in hematopoietic cell transplantation. Some clones are missing from TCRdb's copy, which holds only in-frame ones; the method was immunoSEQ multiplex PCR. This table holds several thousand clones, less than 85% found once. Sequencing used peripheral blood mononuclear cells, obtained 30 days after allogeneic stem cell transplant. These receptors all come from a male patient aged 35 to 55 who had an allogeneic stem cell transplant from an unrelated donor, so the T cells may come from the graft donor. Some clones in this sample may be carry-over from other donors' samples. The CDR3 runs from the conserved cysteine through the conserved F or W. Fields, in order: D gene, clone size, V gene, J gene, CDR3 protein, CDR3 DNA. A D gene is named only where the DNA matches it firmly. Clone size is not always given. Where it is, it says once, few, many or a class for expanded clones.

D: TRBD1; size: .; V: TRBV6-6; J: TRBJ2-1; CDR3: CASSPRGQGNSNEQFF; DNA: TGTGCCAGCAGTCCCCGGGGACAGGGAAACTCCAATGAGCAGTTCTTC
D: .; size: few; V: TRBV2; J: TRBJ1-2; CDR3: CASSAQGSYGYTF; DNA: TGTGCCAGCAGTGCACAGGGAAGCTATGGCTACACCTTC
D: TRBD1; size: .; V: TRBV9; J: TRBJ2-7; CDR3: CASSARDRVHEQYF; DNA: TGTGCCAGCAGCGCCCGGGACAGGGTCCACGAGCAGTACTTC
D: .; size: .; V: TRBV29-1; J: TRBJ1-1; CDR3: CSVDWGARTEAFF; DNA: TGCAGCGTTGACTGGGGGGCGCGGACTGAAGCTTTCTTT
D: .; size: .; V: TRBV28; J: TRBJ2-7; CDR3: CASSLRLGGQYF; DNA: TGTGCCAGCAGTTTAAGGCTCGGTGGGCAGTACTTC
D: .; size: .; V: TRBV7-2; J: TRBJ1-3; CDR3: CASSPIPGSGNTIYF; DNA: TGTGCCAGCAGCCCCATCCCCGGCTCCGGAAACACCATATATTTT
D: TRBD1; size: .; V: TRBV6-1; J: TRBJ2-7; CDR3: CASRRAGTGAYEQYF; DNA: TGTGCCAGCAGAAGAGCCGGGACAGGGGCCTACGAGCAGTACTTC
D: .; size: .; V: TRBV4-1; J: TRBJ1-6; CDR3: CASSQGVYPLHF; DNA: TGCGCCAGCAGCCAAGGAGTCTATCCCCTCCACTTT
D: .; size: .; V: TRBV19; J: TRBJ2-1; CDR3: CASSRYGGAHNNEQFF; DNA: TGTGCCAGTAGTAGATACGGCGGGGCCCACAACAATGAGCAGTTCTTC
D: .; size: .; V: TRBV7-9; J: TRBJ1-5; CDR3: CASSPGYQYNQPQHF; DNA: TGTGCCAGCAGCCCCGGTTACCAATACAATCAGCCCCAGCATTTT